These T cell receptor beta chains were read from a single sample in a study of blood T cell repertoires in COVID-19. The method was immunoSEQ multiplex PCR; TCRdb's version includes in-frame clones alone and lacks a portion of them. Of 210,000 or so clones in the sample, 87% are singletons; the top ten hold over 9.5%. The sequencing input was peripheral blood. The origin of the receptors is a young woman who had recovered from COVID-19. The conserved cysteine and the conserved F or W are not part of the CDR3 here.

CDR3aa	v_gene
ASSYLRQANTEAF	TRBV6-5
ASSVVGGTGKSGELF	TRBV9
ASSLFGQRIGETQY	TRBV7-6
AWTFYGYT	TRBV30
ASSLGISGALREY	TRBV7-2
ASSWGTAHT	TRBV7-9
ASSRGNTGELF	TRBV4-1
ASSLPGGSYNEQF	TRBV7-3
ASSVGSSGEQF	TRBV9
ASGGGEATDTQY	TRBV6-5
ASRPFHSGYSNQPQH	TRBV19
ASSVDRVNSPLH	TRBV18
AISRPGTDTQY	TRBV10-3
ASSEEGGTEAF	TRBV25-1
ASSIDGGGEAF	TRBV19
ASSQQTRGGELF	TRBV11-2
SASQGGWSATDTQY	TRBV20-1
SASSAGGQETQY	TRBV20-1
ASSLDRRTDTQY	TRBV6-5
ASSQDRGGPRPRNTEAF	TRBV4-3
ASSPVQREIDEQF	TRBV18
SASLIGGSGNQPQH	TRBV20-1
ASSPLGGGLNGYT	TRBV5-1
ASSEGLAGGLYEQY	TRBV21-1
ASRSRGTLTGELF	TRBV27
ASSRGTLSNTGELF	TRBV19
AWGPYQPQH	TRBV30
ASSQATGEGYT	TRBV23-1
ASSQDRSGRNTGELF	TRBV4-3
ASRLTGDSYEQY	TRBV6-5
ASSLQRGSGTDTQY	TRBV11-2
ASSRRVDGGEQF	TRBV2
ASGPAKRERYNEQF	TRBV12-5
ASSPYRDTYEQY	TRBV18
AWGPPGGDEQY	TRBV30
AITGTSGSGGEQY	TRBV10-3
ASSTVNTEAF	TRBV3-1/TRBV3-2
ASSLAPHQGVSNQPQH	TRBV7-9
ASTPGGSSGLSYEQY	TRBV5-4
ASNKQEYSGNTIY	TRBV19
ASSRGTSGGTDTQY	TRBV3-1/TRBV3-2
ASSGGMNTEAF	TRBV19
ASSGTGVLDEQY	TRBV6-5
SVGGLARVSEQY	TRBV29-1
ASRAGEGTEAF	TRBV6-4
SVFEPLTGGTEAF	TRBV29-1
ASSQGQSAGADTQY	TRBV4-1
ASSLDLTGHGYT	TRBV5-1